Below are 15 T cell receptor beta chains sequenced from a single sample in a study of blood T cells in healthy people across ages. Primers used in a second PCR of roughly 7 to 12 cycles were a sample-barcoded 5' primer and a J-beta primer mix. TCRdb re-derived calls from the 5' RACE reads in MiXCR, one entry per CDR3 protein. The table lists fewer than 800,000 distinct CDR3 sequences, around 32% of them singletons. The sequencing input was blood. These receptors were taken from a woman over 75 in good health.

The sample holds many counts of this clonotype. The CDR3 sequence: CASSSQSPSIQQYF. The CDR3 coding sequence is TGTGCCAGCAGCTCACAGAGTCCTTCCATCCAGCAGTACTTC. The V and J genes are TRBV7-8 and TRBJ2-7; no reliable D call. This CDR3 is 14 amino acids long. Looked up from germline, CDR1 is SGHVS and CDR2 is FQNEAQ. Deletions cut 4 bases from V and 8 bases from J, with 18 bases between.

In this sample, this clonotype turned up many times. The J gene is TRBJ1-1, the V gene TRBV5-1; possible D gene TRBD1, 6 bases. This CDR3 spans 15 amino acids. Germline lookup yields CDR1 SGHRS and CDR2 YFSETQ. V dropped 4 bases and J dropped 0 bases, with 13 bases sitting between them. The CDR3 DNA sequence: TGCGCCAGCAGCACCGAGGGACACTTGAACACTGAAGCTTTCTTT. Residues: CASSTEGHLNTEAFF.

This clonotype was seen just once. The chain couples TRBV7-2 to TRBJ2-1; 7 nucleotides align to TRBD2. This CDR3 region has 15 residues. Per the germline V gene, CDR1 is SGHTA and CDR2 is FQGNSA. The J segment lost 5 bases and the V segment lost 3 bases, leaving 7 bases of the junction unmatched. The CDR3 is CASSFTSASNNEQFF. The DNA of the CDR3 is TGTGCCAGCAGCTTTACTAGCGCCAGTAACAATGAGCAGTTCTTC.

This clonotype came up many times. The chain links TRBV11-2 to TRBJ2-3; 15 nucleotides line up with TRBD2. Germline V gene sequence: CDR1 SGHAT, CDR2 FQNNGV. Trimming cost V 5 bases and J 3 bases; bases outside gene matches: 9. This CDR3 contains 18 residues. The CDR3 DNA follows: TGTGCCAGCAGCCTCCACCGGACTAGCGGGGGGGCGACAGATACGCAGTATTTT. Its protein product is CASSLHRTSGGATDTQYF.

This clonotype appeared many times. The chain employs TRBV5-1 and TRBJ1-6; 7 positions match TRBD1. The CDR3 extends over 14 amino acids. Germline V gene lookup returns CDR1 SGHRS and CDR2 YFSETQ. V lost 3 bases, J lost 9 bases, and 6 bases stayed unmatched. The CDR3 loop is CASSSDRDGSPLHF. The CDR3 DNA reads TGCGCCAGCAGCTCTGACAGGGACGGTTCACCCCTCCACTTT.

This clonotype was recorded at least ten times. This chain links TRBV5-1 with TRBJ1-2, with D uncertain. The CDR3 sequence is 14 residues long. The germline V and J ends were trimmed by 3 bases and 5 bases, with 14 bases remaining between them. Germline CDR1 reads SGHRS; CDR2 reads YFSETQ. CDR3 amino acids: CASSSQGFAYGYTF. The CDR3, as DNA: TGCGCCAGCAGCTCCCAAGGATTTGCGTATGGCTACACCTTC.

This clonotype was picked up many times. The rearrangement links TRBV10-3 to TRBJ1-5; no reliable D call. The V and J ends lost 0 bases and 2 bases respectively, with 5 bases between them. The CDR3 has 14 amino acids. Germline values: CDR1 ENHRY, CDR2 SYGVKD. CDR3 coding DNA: TGTGCCATCAGTGAGTCCTGGGGCAATCAGCCCCAGCATTTT. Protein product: CAISESWGNQPQHF.

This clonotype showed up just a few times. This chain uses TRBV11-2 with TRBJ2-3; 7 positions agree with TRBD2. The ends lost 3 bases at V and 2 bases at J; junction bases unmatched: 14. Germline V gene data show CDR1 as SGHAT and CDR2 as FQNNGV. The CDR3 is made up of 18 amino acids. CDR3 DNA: TGTGCCAGCAGCTTGGCGACGGGGGGAGGGGCCCTCACAGATACGCAGTATTTT. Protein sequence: CASSLATGGGALTDTQYF.

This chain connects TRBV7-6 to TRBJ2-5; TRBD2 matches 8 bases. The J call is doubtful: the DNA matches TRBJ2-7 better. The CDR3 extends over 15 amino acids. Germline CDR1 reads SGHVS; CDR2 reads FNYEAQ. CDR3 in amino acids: CASSLGAGGFDEQYF. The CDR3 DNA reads TGTGCCAGCAGCTTAGGGGCGGGAGGATTTGACGAGCAGTACTTC.

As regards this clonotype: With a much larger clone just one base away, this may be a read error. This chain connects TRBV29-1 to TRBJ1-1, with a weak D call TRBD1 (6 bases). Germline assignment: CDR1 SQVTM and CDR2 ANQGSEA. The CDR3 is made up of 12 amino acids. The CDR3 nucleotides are TGCAGCGGTGAAACAGGGACCACTGAAGCTTTCTTT. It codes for CSGETGTTEAFF. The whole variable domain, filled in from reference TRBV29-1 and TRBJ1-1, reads SAVISQKPSRDICQRGTSLTIQCQVDSQVTMMFWYRQQPGQSLTLIATANQGSEATYESGFVIDKFPISRPNLTFSTLTVSNMSPEDSSIYLCSGETGTTEAFFGQGTRLTVV.

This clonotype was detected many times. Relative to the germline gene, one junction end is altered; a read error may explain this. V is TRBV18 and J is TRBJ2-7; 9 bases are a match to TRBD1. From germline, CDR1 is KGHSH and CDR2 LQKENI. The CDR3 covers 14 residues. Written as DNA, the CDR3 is TGCGCCAGCAGCAGGGGGGGACAGGGCCACGAGCAGTACTTC. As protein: CASSRGGQGHEQYF. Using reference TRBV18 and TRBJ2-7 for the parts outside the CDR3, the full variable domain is NAGVMQNPRHLVRRRGQEARLRCSPMKGHSHVYWYRQLPEEGLKFMVYLQKENIIDESGMPKERFSAEFPKEGPSILRIQQVVRGDSAAYFCASSRGGQGHEQYFGPGTRLTVT.

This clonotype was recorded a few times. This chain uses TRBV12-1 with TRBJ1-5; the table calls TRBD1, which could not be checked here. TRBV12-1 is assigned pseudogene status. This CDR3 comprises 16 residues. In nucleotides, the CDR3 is TGTGCCAGCAGCTCTACAAAAACAGGGGGTATTCAGCCCCAGCATTTT. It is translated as CASSSTKTGGIQPQHF.

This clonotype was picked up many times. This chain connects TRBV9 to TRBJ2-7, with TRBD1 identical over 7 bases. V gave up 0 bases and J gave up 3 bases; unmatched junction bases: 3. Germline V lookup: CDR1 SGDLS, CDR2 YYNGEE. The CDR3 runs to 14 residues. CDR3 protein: CASSVDDRDYEQYF. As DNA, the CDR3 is TGTGCCAGCAGCGTAGACGACAGGGACTACGAGCAGTACTTC.

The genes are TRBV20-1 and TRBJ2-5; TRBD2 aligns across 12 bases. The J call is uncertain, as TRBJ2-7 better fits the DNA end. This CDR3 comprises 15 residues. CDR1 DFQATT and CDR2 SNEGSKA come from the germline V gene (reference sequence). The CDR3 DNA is TGCAGTGCCTCTCGCCGGACTAGCGGGATCAACGAGCAGTACTTC. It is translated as CSASRRTSGINEQYF.

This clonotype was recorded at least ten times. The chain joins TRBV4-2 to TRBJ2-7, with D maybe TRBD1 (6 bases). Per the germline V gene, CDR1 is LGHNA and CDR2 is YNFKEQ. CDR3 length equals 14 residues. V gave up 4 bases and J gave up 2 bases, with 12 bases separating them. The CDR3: CASSPNSGAYEQYF. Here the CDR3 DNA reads TGTGCCAGCAGCCCCAATTCAGGGGCCTACGAGCAGTACTTC.